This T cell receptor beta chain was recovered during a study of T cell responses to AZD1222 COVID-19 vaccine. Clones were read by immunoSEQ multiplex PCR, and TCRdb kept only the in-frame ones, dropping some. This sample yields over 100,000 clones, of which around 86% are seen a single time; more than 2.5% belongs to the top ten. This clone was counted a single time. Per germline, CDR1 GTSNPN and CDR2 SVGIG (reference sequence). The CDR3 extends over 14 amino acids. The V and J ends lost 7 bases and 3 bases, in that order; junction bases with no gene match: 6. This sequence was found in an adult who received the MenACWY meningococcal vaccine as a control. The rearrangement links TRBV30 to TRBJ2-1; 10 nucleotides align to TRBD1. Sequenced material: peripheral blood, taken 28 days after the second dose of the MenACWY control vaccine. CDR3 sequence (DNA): TGTGCCTCAAACCGGGACAGGGGCTACAATGAGCAGTTCTTC. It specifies CASNRDRGYNEQFF.